One and the same sample provided the 14 T cell receptor beta chains below, sequenced in a study of cytomegalovirus exposure and HLA in healthy donors. A multiplex PCR was run with 60 Vbeta primers and 13 Jbeta primers. Produced via immunoSEQ multiplex PCR; TCRdb's table is partial and in-frame only. In the table there are more than 95,000 clones, about three quarters of which are singletons. The sequenced sample consisted of PBMCs. The source is a man aged 45-65 years in good health and CMV-seronegative.

This chain connects TRBV7-2 to TRBJ1-1; possible D gene TRBD1, 6 bases. CDR3 size: 13 residues. V was shortened by 5 bases and J by 7 bases, with 14 bases between the two germline ends. Germline CDR1 SGHTA, CDR2 FQGNSA. The DNA of the CDR3 is TGTGCCAGCAGCGTCGACAGGTACGGTGAAGCTTTCTTT. It encodes CASSVDRYGEAFF.

V gene TRBV7-9 combines with J gene TRBJ1-4; D call uncertain. Trimming took 5 bases from V and 8 from J, leaving 15 bases between them. Germline lookup yields CDR1 SEHNR and CDR2 FQNEAQ (reference sequence). This CDR3 region has 14 residues. The chain's CDR3 is CASSPPPAAEKLFF. CDR3 DNA: TGTGCCAGCAGCCCACCTCCGGCGGCGGAAAAACTGTTTTTT.

This clone was detected once. V is TRBV30 and J is TRBJ2-3; D might be TRBD2 (6 bases). Germline CDR1 reads GTSNPN; CDR2 reads SVGIG (reference sequence). CDR3 length equals 15 residues. Trimming cost V 1 base and J 0 bases, with 11 bases left between them. This CDR3 reads CAWSGTEGSTDTQYF. CDR3 nucleotides: TGTGCCTGGAGTGGGACGGAGGGGAGCACAGATACGCAGTATTTT.

This rearrangement joins TRBV7-2 to TRBJ2-2, with a possible D match to TRBD1 (5 bases). The CDR3 has 16 amino acids. Germline lookup yields CDR1 SGHTA and CDR2 FQGNSA. V lost 0 bases and J lost 1, with 9 bases in between. In DNA form, the CDR3 reads TGTGCCAGCAGCTTAGCGCTGACAGTGAACACCGGGGAGCTGTTTTTT. This translates into CASSLALTVNTGELFF.

This clone appeared once. The V call is TRBV2, the J call TRBJ1-1, with D hard to call. The V end was cut by 4 bases, the J end by 0 bases, with 9 bases between. The CDR3 loop spans 14 amino acids. Germline CDR1 is SNHLY and CDR2 is FYNNEI. CDR3 DNA: TGTGCCAGCAGTGGACGGACTATGAACACTGAAGCTTTCTTT. Its translation is CASSGRTMNTEAFF. The variable domain in full, with the rest retrieved from reference TRBV2 and TRBJ1-1, is EPEVTQTPSHQVTQMGQEVILRCVPISNHLYFYWYRQILGQKVEFLVSFYNNEISEKSEIFDDQFSVERPDGSNFTLKIRSTKLEDSAMYFCASSGRTMNTEAFFGQGTRLTVV.

V usage is TRBV14 and J usage is TRBJ2-3; no definite D call. Trimming removed 4 bases at V and 3 bases at J, with 14 bases between. The germline V gene encodes CDR1 SGHDN and CDR2 FVKESK. This CDR3 has 15 amino acids. The CDR3 sequence: CASSPRRGGTDTQYF. In DNA form, the CDR3 reads TGTGCCAGCAGCCCCCGAAGAGGCGGAACAGATACGCAGTATTTT.

This clone was found once. The rearrangement uses TRBV7-3 and TRBJ2-7, with D possibly being TRBD2 (6 bases). The germline V gene has CDR1 SGHTA and CDR2 FQGTGA. The CDR3 length is 16 residues. With 2 bases removed from V and 2 bases from J, the gap between germline ends came to 16 bases. As DNA, the CDR3 is TGTGCCAGCAGCTTAGGAGGGCGAGTCGGGGCCTACGAGCAGTACTTC. Its translation is CASSLGGRVGAYEQYF.

The count of this clone is one. This chain joins TRBV18 and TRBJ1-6; 7 bases align to TRBD1. Germline assignment: CDR1 KGHSH and CDR2 LQKENI. This CDR3 is built from 16 residues. V was pared by 3 bases and J by 7 bases, with 9 bases of the junction left unmatched. Here the CDR3 DNA reads TGTGCCAGCTCACCGACCGCCGGGACAGTAAATTCACCCCTCCACTTT. Its protein is CASSPTAGTVNSPLHF.

This chain uses TRBV29-1 with TRBJ2-1; 7 bases match TRBD2. The CDR3 spans 12 residues. Germline V gives CDR1 SQVTM, CDR2 ANQGSEA. Trimming at V came to 4 bases and at J to 7 bases, leaving 4 bases not matched to a gene. As DNA, the CDR3 is TGCAGCGTTGTGGCGGGGGTTAATGAGCAGTTCTTC. Its protein is CSVVAGVNEQFF.

This clone turned up a few times. The V call is TRBV6-5, the J call TRBJ1-1, with 7 bases matching TRBD1. The CDR3 sequence is 14 residues long. The V gene end was trimmed by 2 bases and the J gene end by 3 bases; junction bases not matched to a gene: 3. The germline gives CDR1 MNHEY, CDR2 SVGAGI. CDR3 sequence (DNA): TGTGCCAGCAGTTACCAGGGGGGCCACACTGAAGCTTTCTTT. Translated, it gives CASSYQGGHTEAFF.

The gene calls are TRBV15 and TRBJ2-5; TRBD2 agrees at 10 bases. This CDR3 region has 17 residues. Trimming took 0 bases from V and 7 from J; bases not matched to a gene: 11. The germline V gene has CDR1 LNHNV and CDR2 YYDKDF (reference sequence). The CDR3 DNA sequence: TGTGCCACCAGCAGAGAATTTACTAGCGGGGCGCTAAGGACCCAGTACTTC. This encodes CATSREFTSGALRTQYF. The full variable domain, in which reference TRBV15 and TRBJ2-5 provide the parts outside the CDR3, is DAMVIQNPRYQVTQFGKPVTLSCSQTLNHNVMYWYQQKSSQAPKLLFHYYDKDFNNEADTPDNFQSRRPNTSFCFLDIRSPGLGDTAMYLCATSREFTSGALRTQYFGPGTRLLVL.

The chain carries TRBV4-1 and TRBJ1-4, with TRBD1 identical over 10 bases. V was clipped by 0 bases and J by 4 bases; unmatched bases: 5. The CDR3 sequence is 17 residues long. Germline V CDR1 and CDR2: MGHRA, YSYEKL. CDR3: CASSQERGTGDNEKLFF. DNA for the CDR3: TGCGCCAGCAGCCAAGAGAGAGGGACAGGGGATAATGAAAAACTGTTTTTT.

The chain combines TRBV10-1 with TRBJ1-5; D is perhaps TRBD1 (6 bases). Germline V gives CDR1 WNHNN, CDR2 SYGVQD (reference sequence). There are 13 residues in the CDR3. Trimming took off 6 bases at V and 5 bases at J, with 11 bases between the two ends. CDR3 bases: TGCGCCAGCAGCCGGGACACTTATCAGCCCCAGCATTTT. Protein: CASSRDTYQPQHF.

This chain connects TRBV5-4 to TRBJ1-2, with 9 positions matching TRBD1. Trimming cost V 4 bases and J 6 bases; bases outside gene matches: 10. The length of the CDR3 is 15 residues. CDR1 is SGHNT and CDR2 is YYREEE in the germline V gene (reference sequence). CDR3 in amino acids: CASSPDRGGVDGYTF. CDR3 nucleotides: TGTGCCAGCAGCCCGGACAGGGGTGGGGTCGATGGCTACACCTTC.